Each of the 10 T cell receptor beta chains below was sequenced from the same sample in a study of regulatory T cells in long-lasting Graves disease (dated by TCRdb to the early 2020s). The sample's time point label, decoded: newly diagnosed GD, antithyroid drugs for less than 3 months. For both TCR sequencing and RNA sequencing, RNA was extracted from PBMCs in TRIzol. Libraries were built with multiplex PCR. TCRdb lists the instrument as Illumina HiSeq 4000. CDR3 regions were amplified by Arm-PCR with iRepertoire HTBI primers to construct TCR beta libraries. TCRdb ran its own pipeline on the public reads, namely fastp trimming at Q25 and MiXCR clone calling, and kept in-frame beta chains. All rows with the same CDR3 protein become a single entry with the most common DNA and genes. Across this sample there are approximately 440,000 distinct CDR3 sequences, with around 15% seen only once. The ten largest account for approximately 12% of the sample.

The data also belong to a second study, concerning T cells in Graves' hyperthyroidism and ophthalmopathy.

The sequences come from peripheral blood mononuclear cells (PBMCs), collected at new diagnosis, from a patient treated with antithyroid drugs. The source is a middle-aged man with Graves disease. Donor details come from another sample of the same person, matched by shared clones.

This clonotype has at least ten counts. The chain employs TRBV2 and TRBJ1-1; D remains unclear. V lost 2 bases to trimming and J lost 5 bases, with 12 bases between them. The length of the CDR3 is 14 residues. CDR1 and CDR2 from the germline V gene are SNHLY and FYNNEI. The CDR3 protein is CASSESELLTEAFF. The CDR3 region has the DNA TGTGCCAGCAGTGAATCTGAACTGTTAACTGAAGCTTTCTTT.

V and J are TRBV7-8 and TRBJ1-2, with 8 bases lining up with TRBD1. Germline loops: CDR1 SGHVS, CDR2 FQNEAQ. There are 13 residues in the CDR3. Trimming took 2 bases from V and 7 from J; bases not matched to a gene: 3. In nucleotides, the CDR3 is TGTGCCAGCAGCTTATATACAGGGGGTGGCTACACCTTC. Translation: CASSLYTGGGYTF.

This sequence joins TRBV20-1 and TRBJ2-7; 10 nucleotides align to TRBD2. V was clipped by 5 bases and J by 0 bases; unmatched bases: 10. This CDR3 is 16 amino acids long. Germline CDR1 is DFQATT and CDR2 is SNEGSKA (reference sequence). CDR3 sequence: CSAAPKTSGYSYEQYF. The CDR3 DNA reads as TGCAGTGCTGCACCTAAGACTAGCGGGTACTCCTACGAGCAGTACTTC.

This clonotype was observed many times. This chain links TRBV9 with TRBJ2-7; 15 bases are a match to TRBD2. The CDR3 runs to 15 residues. Germline V gene sequence: CDR1 SGDLS, CDR2 YYNGEE. V dropped 2 bases and J dropped 6; count of bases not matched to a gene: 3. Here the CDR3 DNA reads TGTGCCAGCAGCGTTTTGGGACTAGCGGGAGGCGAGCAGTACTTC. Translation: CASSVLGLAGGEQYF.

This clonotype was counted many times. V and J are TRBV20-1 and TRBJ2-1; D might be TRBD2 (5 bases). Deletions cut 0 bases from V and 0 bases from J, with 9 bases between. There are 15 residues in the CDR3. Germline V gene data show CDR1 as DFQATT and CDR2 as SNEGSKA (reference sequence). The CDR3 coding sequence is TGCAGTGCTAGAGAGGCTGGGAGCTCCTACAATGAGCAGTTCTTC. It yields the protein CSAREAGSSYNEQFF.

This clonotype was observed a handful of times. The rearrangement links TRBV7-6 to TRBJ1-3; D is undetermined. The CDR3 is 14 amino acids. Germline-derived CDR1 and CDR2 are SGHVS and FNYEAQ. V was shortened by 4 bases and J by 4 bases, with 11 bases between the two germline ends. The DNA for the CDR3 is TGTGCCAGCAGCTCCCTGACGGACGGAAACACCATATATTTT. Its protein is CASSSLTDGNTIYF.

This clonotype was detected many times. The J gene is TRBJ2-7, the V gene TRBV5-6, with 9 bases that match TRBD2. After removal of 4 bases from V and 7 bases from J, the junction contained 15 bases not matched to a gene. In germline, CDR1 is SGHDT, CDR2 YYEEEE. CDR3 length: 16 amino acids. The CDR3 sequence: CASSQLGTSRNLEQYF. The CDR3 DNA reads TGTGCCAGCAGCCAGCTTGGGACTAGCAGAAACCTGGAGCAGTACTTC.

This clonotype came up many times. The chain is built from TRBV30 and TRBJ2-3, with D possibly being TRBD1 (6 bases). Per germline, CDR1 GTSNPN and CDR2 SVGIG (reference sequence). CDR3 length: 15 amino acids. Trimming removed 0 bases from V and 4 bases from J, with 14 bases in between. Here the CDR3 reads CAWSVQTGIADTQYF. The CDR3 bases are TGTGCCTGGAGTGTACAAACAGGGATAGCAGATACGCAGTATTTT.

About this clonotype itself: This may come from a read error, since a much larger clone is one base off. V and J are TRBV7-2 and TRBJ2-6; D unclear. The V end was cut by 5 bases, the J end by 2 bases, with 13 bases between. Germline V gives CDR1 SGHTA, CDR2 FQGNSA. The CDR3 contains 16 residues. CDR3 in DNA: TGTGCCAGCAGCAGAGCCTCAAAGCCTGGGGCCAACGTCCTGACTTTC. It codes for CASSRASKPGANVLTF.

This clonotype appeared many times. The V call is TRBV30, the J call TRBJ1-6; D unclear. The CDR3 has 14 amino acids. V was shortened by 2 bases and J by 6 bases, with 11 bases between the two germline ends. Germline V gene data show CDR1 as GTSNPN and CDR2 as SVGIG (reference sequence). CDR3 DNA sequence: TGTGCCTGGAGTCCTGGACGAATTAATTCACCCCTCCACTTT. Its translation: CAWSPGRINSPLHF.